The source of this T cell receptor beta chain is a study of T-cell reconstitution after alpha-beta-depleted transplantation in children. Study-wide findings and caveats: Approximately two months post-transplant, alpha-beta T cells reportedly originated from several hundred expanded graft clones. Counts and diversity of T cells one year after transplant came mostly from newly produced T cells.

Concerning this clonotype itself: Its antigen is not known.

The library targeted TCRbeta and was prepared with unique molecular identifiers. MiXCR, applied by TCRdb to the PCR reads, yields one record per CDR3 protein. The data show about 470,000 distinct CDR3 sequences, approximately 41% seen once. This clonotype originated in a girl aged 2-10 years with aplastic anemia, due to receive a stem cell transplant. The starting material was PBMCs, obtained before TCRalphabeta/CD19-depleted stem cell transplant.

In DNA form, the CDR3 reads TGTGCCAGCAGTTTTTCGGGAGGGGGCAAGTACGAGCAGTACTTC. This sequence encodes CASSFSGGGKYEQYF. The rearrangement uses TRBV28 and TRBJ2-7; the D gene is possibly TRBD2 (8 bases). Trimming removed 3 bases from V and 4 bases from J, with 16 bases in between. CDR3 size: 15 residues. The germline gives CDR1 MDHEN, CDR2 SYDVKM.